A selection of T cell receptor beta chains follows, all from one sample in a study of T cells after yellow fever vaccination. TCRdb called the 5' RACE reads again in MiXCR, with one record for every CDR3 protein. The sample includes 350,000 to 550,000 distinct CDR3 sequences, around a sixth seen only once; the top ten take roughly a sixth. The sample was PBMCs, taken before the yellow fever booster vaccination. The receptors come from a man between 18 and 29 years old who received the YFV17D yellow fever vaccine. The CDR3 runs from the conserved cysteine through the conserved F or W. D genes are given only for firm matches. Some rows mark clone size as missing; the rest say once, few, many or name a class of expanded clone.

d_call clone_size j_call v_call cdr3_nt cdr3_aa
. . TRBJ2-3 TRBV9 TGTGCCAGCAGCGTAGAACTAGGAAGGACATTGGATACGCAGTATTTT CASSVELGRTLDTQYF
. few TRBJ2-5 TRBV20-1 TGCAGTGCTAGTACGCAGAAAGAGACCCAGTACTTC CSASTQKETQYF
. few TRBJ1-2 TRBV7-9 TGTGCCAGCGGACTGACAGGCCTTGACCCCTCTGGCTACACCTTC CASGLTGLDPSGYTF
. . TRBJ2-3 TRBV30 TGTGCCTGGAGCGCCTTAGGGGGCACAGATACGCAGTATTTT CAWSALGGTDTQYF
. . TRBJ2-5 TRBV7-9 TGTGCCAGCAGCGAAGACGGCCGAGATCAAGAGACCCAGTACTTC CASSEDGRDQETQYF
TRBD2 many TRBJ2-3 TRBV7-2 TGTGCCAGCAGCTTAGGTAGCGGGGGGAGTGTCACAGATACGCAGTATTTT CASSLGSGGSVTDTQYF
TRBD2 . TRBJ2-5 TRBV12-3/TRBV12-4 TGTGCCAGCAGTCGTCCCGGGACTAGCGGGGGGATCCAAGAGACCCAGTACTTC CASSRPGTSGGIQETQYF
. . TRBJ2-6 TRBV20-1 TGCAGAGCCAGGGCCTCTGGGGCCAACGTCCTGACTTTC CRARASGANVLTF
TRBD1 few TRBJ2-1 TRBV7-2 TGTGCCAGCAGCTTAGGGGGGTTCGGGACAGGGGCCCTAGGTGAGCAGTTCTTC CASSLGGFGTGALGEQFF
TRBD1 many TRBJ2-5 TRBV29-1 TGCAGCGCCTCGGACAGGGGCCATCTACAAGAGACCCAGTACTTC CSASDRGHLQETQYF
. few TRBJ1-1 TRBV5-1 TGCGCCAGCAGCCCTGGAAGCACTGAAGCTTTCTTT CASSPGSTEAFF
. . TRBJ2-1 TRBV9 TGTGCCAGCAGCGTAGAAGGAAGGAGGAGTGAGCAGTTCTTC CASSVEGRRSEQFF
TRBD2 . TRBJ2-7 TRBV4-2 TGTGCCAGCAGCCAGAGACTAGCGGGGACCTACGAGCAGTACTTC CASSQRLAGTYEQYF
. few TRBJ1-2 TRBV5-1 TGCGCCAGCAGCTTGGCTGATTTTCACTATGGCTACACCTTC CASSLADFHYGYTF
. few TRBJ1-4 TRBV20-1 TGCAGTGCCAGGGGAATGGACGAAAAACTGTTTTTT CSARGMDEKLFF
TRBD1 few TRBJ2-1 TRBV11-2 TGTGCCAGCAGCTTTACAGGGGGAGTTGGCAATGAGCAGTTCTTC CASSFTGGVGNEQFF
. . TRBJ2-3 TRBV4-3 TGCGCCAGCAGCCGAGACAGGTTCACTAGCACAGATACGCAGTATTTT CASSRDRFTSTDTQYF
. many TRBJ1-1 TRBV4-1 TGCGCCAGCAGCCAAATCGTACAGGGTGTACCTGAAGCTTTCTTT CASSQIVQGVPEAFF
TRBD2 . TRBJ2-5 TRBV12-3/TRBV12-4 TGTGCCAGCAGGCCGACTAGCGGGGGGTGGACCCAGTACTTC CASRPTSGGWTQYF
. few TRBJ2-2 TRBV3-1 TGTGCCAGCAGCCATTCGGCCGGGGAGCTGTTTTTT CASSHSAGELFF
. . TRBJ1-1 TRBV12-3/TRBV12-4 TGTGCCAGCAGCCACCGGGGGACCCCCATTGAAGCTTTCTTT CASSHRGTPIEAFF
. many TRBJ2-7 TRBV10-3 TGTGCCATCAGTCCTGGTGAGGGATCCTACGAGCAGTACTTC CAISPGEGSYEQYF
. few TRBJ1-1 TRBV20-1 TGCAGTGCTAGAGCGTGGATGAACACTGAAGCTTTCTTT CSARAWMNTEAFF
. . TRBJ1-1 TRBV5-6 TGTGCCAGCAGCATTATCGACACATCAAGGGCCCCGAACACTGAAGCTTTCTTT CASSIIDTSRAPNTEAFF
TRBD1 . TRBJ2-3 TRBV29-1 TGCAGCTCGGCGGACAGGGTGGGATATACGCAGTATTTT CSSADRVGYTQYF
TRBD1 few TRBJ1-2 TRBV4-3 TGCGCCAGCAGCCCACGAGGGGGCATGAACTATGGCTACACCTTC CASSPRGGMNYGYTF
. few TRBJ1-2 TRBV28 TGTGCCAGCACCCAAGGGCAGGGCTACACCTTC CASTQGQGYTF
. few TRBJ2-7 TRBV5-1 TGCGCCAGCAGCTTGGATACTAGGAACTACGAGCAGTACTTC CASSLDTRNYEQYF
. many TRBJ2-1 TRBV7-8 TGTGCCAGCAGCTTAGTTGGAGTTGAGCAGTTCTTC CASSLVGVEQFF
. . TRBJ1-2 TRBV7-8 TGTGCCAGCAGCTTACAGGGGACTCCTAACTATGGCTACACCTTC CASSLQGTPNYGYTF
TRBD1 . TRBJ2-7 TRBV2 TGTGCCAGCAGCCTAACCGGGACAGGACAATACGAGCAGTACTTC CASSLTGTGQYEQYF
. few TRBJ2-5 TRBV6-2/TRBV6-3 TGTGCCAGCAGCCTGACCCTAGAGACCCAGTACTTC CASSLTLETQYF
. . TRBJ2-1 TRBV12-3/TRBV12-4 TGTGCCAGCAGTGCCATCCCTGGGAGGAGCAATGAGCAGTTCTTC CASSAIPGRSNEQFF
. . TRBJ2-3 TRBV6-5 TGTGCCAGCAGTTACGGGTCGGGGCCAGGGACAGATACGCAGTATTTT CASSYGSGPGTDTQYF